The 9 T cell receptor beta chains below come from one sample, sequenced in a study of control samples from healthy donors and cancer patients. This table comes from immunoSEQ multiplex PCR, and its TCRdb copy is limited to in-frame clones, with some not included. This sample has around 74,000 clones, with around 94% found just once. Sequencing was carried out using blood. The receptor source for this set is a woman aged 55-69 years in good health.

This chain connects TRBV18 to TRBJ1-1, with 10 nucleotides matching TRBD1. This CDR3 comprises 14 residues. V was pared by 5 bases and J by 5 bases, with 5 bases of the junction left unmatched. Germline loops: CDR1 KGHSH, CDR2 LQKENI. CDR3 sequence reads: CASSTDRGGTEAFF. The DNA for the CDR3 is TGTGCCAGCTCAACGGACAGGGGGGGGACTGAAGCTTTCTTT.

The chain couples TRBV15 to TRBJ1-1; D is possibly TRBD1 (5 bases). Germline V gene lookup returns CDR1 LNHNV and CDR2 YYDKDF (reference sequence). This CDR3 spans 13 amino acids. Trimming left V 2 bases short and J 8 bases short, with 12 bases between. Written as DNA, the CDR3 is TGTGCCACCAGCAGAAATGCCGGGACCGAAGCTTTCTTT. Protein: CATSRNAGTEAFF.

The rearrangement links TRBV5-4 to TRBJ2-3; TRBD2 is a possible D gene (5 bases). V lost 4 bases, J lost 0 bases, and 6 bases lay in between. Germline assignment: CDR1 SGHNT and CDR2 YYREEE (reference sequence). The CDR3 is 13 residues long. The CDR3 spells CASSRTSTDTQYF. The CDR3 DNA sequence: TGTGCCAGCAGCCGGACTAGCACAGATACGCAGTATTTT.

This chain connects TRBV9 to TRBJ2-1; D is perhaps TRBD2 (5 bases). This CDR3 has 16 amino acids. The V end lost 0 bases, the J end lost 6 bases, and 16 bases lay between the germline ends. CDR1 SGDLS and CDR2 YYNGEE come from the germline V gene. In DNA, the CDR3 is TGTGCCAGCAGCGTAGCTCCAGTGGGAGTTGGCAATGAGCAGTTCTTC. Amino acid sequence: CASSVAPVGVGNEQFF.

The chain recombines TRBV9 with TRBJ2-5, with 8 bases fitting TRBD2. The germline gives CDR1 SGDLS, CDR2 YYNGEE. The CDR3 runs 13 residues. Here the CDR3 reads CHPPARGGETQYF. The CDR3 nucleotides read TGTCATCCCCCAGCCCGGGGGGGAGAGACCCAGTACTTC.

DNA for the CDR3: TGTGCCAGCAGTCCTGGACCGGGGGGAGGATATACTGAAGCTTTCTTT. This codes for CASSPGPGGGYTEAFF. The rearrangement uses TRBV28 and TRBJ1-1; D is possibly TRBD1 (5 bases). V was cut by 5 bases and J by 5 bases, with 21 bases left in between. CDR3 length: 16 amino acids. The germline CDR1 and CDR2 sequences are MDHEN and SYDVKM.

The genes are TRBV6-5 and TRBJ1-1; D possibly corresponds to TRBD1 (5 bases). V dropped 5 bases and J dropped 3 bases, with 16 bases sitting between them. CDR3 size: 15 residues. Germline CDR1 MNHEY, CDR2 SVGAGI. CDR3 sequence: CASSSRGQGDTEAFF. The CDR3 region has the DNA TGTGCCAGCAGTAGTCGGGGCCAGGGAGACACTGAAGCTTTCTTT.

This clone was observed once. The V and J genes are TRBV9 and TRBJ2-1, with D uncertain. Germline loops: CDR1 SGDLS, CDR2 YYNGEE. The CDR3 runs to 16 residues. The V gene lost 4 bases and the J gene lost 2 bases, with 16 bases spanning the gap. The CDR3 DNA follows: TGTGCCAGCAGCTTCGGACCCCCCCTTCCCTACAATGAGCAGTTCTTC. Translation gives CASSFGPPLPYNEQFF. The variable domain in full, with the rest retrieved from reference TRBV9 and TRBJ2-1, is DSGVTQTPKHLITATGQRVTLRCSPRSGDLSVYWYQQSLDQGLQFLIQYYNGEERAKGNILERFSAQQFPDLHSELNLSSLELGDSALYFCASSFGPPLPYNEQFFGPGTRLTVL.

This clone was recorded a few times. The chain uses TRBV6-5 and TRBJ2-7, with a weak D call TRBD1 (5 bases). This CDR3 spans 13 amino acids. The germline V and J ends were trimmed by 7 bases and 0 bases, with 10 bases remaining between them. Germline V gives CDR1 MNHEY, CDR2 SVGAGI. The DNA of the CDR3 is TGTGCCAGCATGTTCCAGGGCTCCTACGAGCAGTACTTC. As protein: CASMFQGSYEQYF.